The rows below give T cell receptor beta chains drawn from one sample of a study of blood T cell repertoires in COVID-19. Here immunoSEQ multiplex PCR was the method, and the copy in TCRdb shows in-frame clones only, minus some. The sample records about 240,000 clones, about 70% being singletons. Sequenced input: peripheral blood. The receptors stem from an elderly woman with acute or convalescent COVID-19. Both conserved end residues are part of each CDR3. A D gene is named only where the DNA matches it firmly. The size of a clone is reported for some rows only, either as once, few or many, or as a class for expanded clones.

j_call: TRBJ2-1
clone_size: -
d_call: TRBD2
v_call: TRBV5-1
cdr3_nt: TGCGCCAGCAGCTCCACTAGCGGGAGGCTCTACAATGAGCAGTTCTTC
cdr3_aa: CASSSTSGRLYNEQFF

j_call: TRBJ1-2
clone_size: -
d_call: -
v_call: TRBV6-2/TRBV6-3
cdr3_nt: TGTGCCAGCAGCGACAATCCCCCAGGAAACTATGGCTACACCTTC
cdr3_aa: CASSDNPPGNYGYTF

j_call: TRBJ2-1
clone_size: -
d_call: TRBD1
v_call: TRBV6-5
cdr3_nt: TGTGCCAGCAGTTACCACAGGGGCAATGAGCAGTTCTTC
cdr3_aa: CASSYHRGNEQFF

j_call: TRBJ1-6
clone_size: -
d_call: -
v_call: TRBV10-1
cdr3_nt: TGCGCCAGCAGTGAGTCGCAGGGGCTTTCACCCCTCCACTTT
cdr3_aa: CASSESQGLSPLHF

j_call: TRBJ1-1
clone_size: -
d_call: -
v_call: TRBV12-3/TRBV12-4
cdr3_nt: TGTGCCAGCAGACTAGACCAATACACTGAAGCTTTCTTT
cdr3_aa: CASRLDQYTEAFF

j_call: TRBJ2-7
clone_size: -
d_call: -
v_call: TRBV30
cdr3_nt: TGTGCCTGGAAATTTGCGGGAAACTACGAGCAGTACTTC
cdr3_aa: CAWKFAGNYEQYF

j_call: TRBJ2-1
clone_size: -
d_call: TRBD2
v_call: TRBV27
cdr3_nt: TGTGCCAGCAGTCCGGCAGCGGGAGTAATCTACAATGAGCAGTTCTTC
cdr3_aa: CASSPAAGVIYNEQFF

j_call: TRBJ1-5
clone_size: -
d_call: TRBD1
v_call: TRBV18
cdr3_nt: TGTGCCAGCTCACCAGGGACAGGGAGGAGCAATCAGCCCCAGCATTTT
cdr3_aa: CASSPGTGRSNQPQHF

j_call: TRBJ2-3
clone_size: -
d_call: -
v_call: TRBV11-2
cdr3_nt: TGTGCCAGCAGCTTAAGCCGCACAGATACGCAGTATTTT
cdr3_aa: CASSLSRTDTQYF

j_call: TRBJ2-7
clone_size: -
d_call: -
v_call: TRBV3-1/TRBV3-2
cdr3_nt: TGTGCCAGCAGCCGACCGTCGACAGAGCAGTACTTC
cdr3_aa: CASSRPSTEQYF

j_call: TRBJ2-1
clone_size: -
d_call: -
v_call: TRBV28
cdr3_nt: TGTGCCAGCAATCCCTCCGGAGGGAGACTGGGCTATGAGCAGTTCTTC
cdr3_aa: CASNPSGGRLGYEQFF

j_call: TRBJ1-4
clone_size: -
d_call: -
v_call: TRBV2
cdr3_nt: TGTGCCAGCAGTGAGGGGGCGCGAAATGAAAAACTGTTTTTT
cdr3_aa: CASSEGARNEKLFF

j_call: TRBJ2-3
clone_size: -
d_call: TRBD2
v_call: TRBV7-2
cdr3_nt: TGTGCCAGCACCCCTCGGGCGGGGGGTTGGGCAGATACGCAGTATTTT
cdr3_aa: CASTPRAGGWADTQYF

j_call: TRBJ2-7
clone_size: -
d_call: -
v_call: TRBV19
cdr3_nt: TGTGCCAGTAGTATTCCAGGTCTCACCTACGAGCAGTACTTC
cdr3_aa: CASSIPGLTYEQYF

j_call: TRBJ1-1
clone_size: -
d_call: TRBD1
v_call: TRBV30
cdr3_nt: TGTGCCTGGTCAAGACAGGGGGTGGGCACTGAAGCTTTCTTT
cdr3_aa: CAWSRQGVGTEAFF

j_call: TRBJ2-2
clone_size: -
d_call: TRBD2
v_call: TRBV2
cdr3_nt: TGTGCCAGCAGCGGGACTAGCGGGAACACCGGGGAGCTGTTTTTT
cdr3_aa: CASSGTSGNTGELFF

j_call: TRBJ2-5
clone_size: few
d_call: TRBD2
v_call: TRBV3-1/TRBV3-2
cdr3_nt: TGTGCCAGCAGCCAAGATGGGGCGGGGGGCGCGGAGACCCAGTACTTC
cdr3_aa: CASSQDGAGGAETQYF

j_call: TRBJ1-4
clone_size: -
d_call: -
v_call: TRBV20-1
cdr3_nt: TGCAGTGCCCCTGACAGTGAAAAACTGTTTTTT
cdr3_aa: CSAPDSEKLFF

j_call: TRBJ1-1
clone_size: -
d_call: -
v_call: TRBV6-6
cdr3_nt: TGTGCCAGCAGCCCAAGGATCCAGGGCGGTTGGACTGAAGCTTTCTTT
cdr3_aa: CASSPRIQGGWTEAFF

j_call: TRBJ2-3
clone_size: -
d_call: TRBD1
v_call: TRBV5-1
cdr3_nt: TGCGCCAGCAGCTCCGGACAGGGTGGTAATACAGATACGCAGTATTTT
cdr3_aa: CASSSGQGGNTDTQYF

j_call: TRBJ1-6
clone_size: -
d_call: -
v_call: TRBV21-1
cdr3_nt: TGTGCCAGCAGCAACGATTCACCCCTCCACTTT
cdr3_aa: CASSNDSPLHF

j_call: TRBJ2-5
clone_size: -
d_call: -
v_call: TRBV25-1
cdr3_nt: TGTGCCAGCAGTAAGCCGACAGGAAATCAAGAGACCCAGTACTTC
cdr3_aa: CASSKPTGNQETQYF

j_call: TRBJ1-1
clone_size: -
d_call: -
v_call: TRBV11-3
cdr3_nt: TGTGCCAGCAGCACAGGGCCCGGCGTCACTGAAGCTTTCTTT
cdr3_aa: CASSTGPGVTEAFF

j_call: TRBJ1-3
clone_size: -
d_call: -
v_call: TRBV2
cdr3_nt: TGTGCCAGCAGTGCCGACTCTTTCTCTGGAAACACCATATATTTT
cdr3_aa: CASSADSFSGNTIYF

j_call: TRBJ2-1
clone_size: -
d_call: -
v_call: TRBV3-1/TRBV3-2
cdr3_nt: TGTGCCAGCAGCCAGCAGGGGCGGAATGAGCAGTTCTTC
cdr3_aa: CASSQQGRNEQFF

j_call: TRBJ1-2
clone_size: -
d_call: -
v_call: TRBV3-1/TRBV3-2
cdr3_nt: TGTGCCAGCAGCCTCCGGACAGCCAACTATGGCTACACCTTC
cdr3_aa: CASSLRTANYGYTF

j_call: TRBJ2-1
clone_size: -
d_call: TRBD2
v_call: TRBV20-1
cdr3_nt: TGCAGTGCTAGTGGCGCGGGGGGGAGGTCCTACAATGAGCAGTTCTTC
cdr3_aa: CSASGAGGRSYNEQFF

j_call: TRBJ2-3
clone_size: -
d_call: TRBD2
v_call: TRBV10-3
cdr3_nt: TGTGCCATCGGGGTAGCGGGAGGCCCAGATACGCAGTATTTT
cdr3_aa: CAIGVAGGPDTQYF

j_call: TRBJ1-2
clone_size: -
d_call: -
v_call: TRBV6-5
cdr3_nt: TGTGCCACCTCGGGGGCAGGGACTATACTTGGCTACACCTTC
cdr3_aa: CATSGAGTILGYTF

j_call: TRBJ1-4
clone_size: few
d_call: -
v_call: TRBV25-1
cdr3_nt: TGTGCCAGCAGTGAAGGGGGGACTAATGAAAAACTGTTTTTT
cdr3_aa: CASSEGGTNEKLFF

j_call: TRBJ1-1
clone_size: once
d_call: TRBD1
v_call: TRBV19
cdr3_nt: TGTGCCAGTAGTATCCCCGGGACAGCCTCGGATGCTTTCTTT
cdr3_aa: CASSIPGTASDAFF

j_call: TRBJ2-1
clone_size: -
d_call: TRBD2
v_call: TRBV5-1
cdr3_nt: TGCGCCAGCAGCTCCCGACTAGCGGGAGGGCCTGGATCCTACAATGAGCAGTTCTTC
cdr3_aa: CASSSRLAGGPGSYNEQFF

j_call: TRBJ2-1
clone_size: -
d_call: TRBD1
v_call: TRBV5-1
cdr3_nt: TGCGCCAGCAGCTTGCTCGTGGGACAGGGCTACAATGAGCAGTTCTTC
cdr3_aa: CASSLLVGQGYNEQFF

j_call: TRBJ2-7
clone_size: -
d_call: TRBD2
v_call: TRBV7-9
cdr3_nt: TGTGCCAGCTCCGGACTAGCCCTGACCTACGAGCAGTACTTC
cdr3_aa: CASSGLALTYEQYF

j_call: TRBJ1-5
clone_size: few
d_call: -
v_call: TRBV2
cdr3_nt: TGTGCCAGCAGACAGGGCACACCAAATCAGCCCCAGCATTTT
cdr3_aa: CASRQGTPNQPQHF

j_call: TRBJ2-1
clone_size: -
d_call: TRBD2
v_call: TRBV5-1
cdr3_nt: TGCGCCAGCAACGCAGCGGGAAATGAGCAGTTCTTC
cdr3_aa: CASNAAGNEQFF

j_call: TRBJ2-7
clone_size: -
d_call: TRBD1
v_call: TRBV6-5
cdr3_nt: TGTGCCAGCAGCCGGGGGACAGGTTCTCCCTACGAGCAGTACTTC
cdr3_aa: CASSRGTGSPYEQYF

j_call: TRBJ1-5
clone_size: -
d_call: TRBD1
v_call: TRBV19
cdr3_nt: TGTGCCAGTAGTACCCGGGACAGTGCGCGGCAGCCCCAGCATTTT
cdr3_aa: CASSTRDSARQPQHF

j_call: TRBJ2-2
clone_size: few
d_call: TRBD2
v_call: TRBV5-1
cdr3_nt: TGCGCCAGCAGCCCACGGACTAGCGAGCGATCCGGGGAGCTGTTTTTT
cdr3_aa: CASSPRTSERSGELFF

j_call: TRBJ1-1
clone_size: -
d_call: -
v_call: TRBV2
cdr3_nt: TGTGCCAGCAGTGTTTACGGGGGACCGAACACTGAAGCTTTCTTT
cdr3_aa: CASSVYGGPNTEAFF

j_call: TRBJ1-6
clone_size: -
d_call: TRBD1
v_call: TRBV7-6
cdr3_nt: TGTGCCAGCAGCCAAGGGACAGGGGATAATTCACCCCTCCACTTT
cdr3_aa: CASSQGTGDNSPLHF

j_call: TRBJ1-4
clone_size: -
d_call: TRBD1
v_call: TRBV18
cdr3_nt: TGTGCCAGCTCACCGTCCAGGGGGCGCGAAGGTGAAAAACTGTTTTTT
cdr3_aa: CASSPSRGREGEKLFF

j_call: TRBJ1-6
clone_size: -
d_call: TRBD1
v_call: TRBV7-2
cdr3_nt: TGTGCCAGCAGCTTAAGGACAGGGGATTCACCCCTCCACTTT
cdr3_aa: CASSLRTGDSPLHF

j_call: TRBJ2-1
clone_size: -
d_call: TRBD2
v_call: TRBV9
cdr3_nt: TGTGCCAGCAGCGTTGGACTAGCGGACTTCAATGAGCAGTTCTTC
cdr3_aa: CASSVGLADFNEQFF

j_call: TRBJ2-5
clone_size: -
d_call: TRBD2
v_call: TRBV5-4
cdr3_nt: TGTGCCAGCAGCAGCCAAGCGGGGGGACAAGAGACCCAGTACTTC
cdr3_aa: CASSSQAGGQETQYF

j_call: TRBJ1-5
clone_size: -
d_call: -
v_call: TRBV11-2
cdr3_nt: TGTGCCAGCAGCTTAGCTGCAGTGGGGGGGGGAGATCAGCCCCAGCATTTT
cdr3_aa: CASSLAAVGGGDQPQHF

j_call: TRBJ2-7
clone_size: -
d_call: -
v_call: TRBV7-9
cdr3_nt: TGTGCCAGCAGCTCGACACAGGGTACCTACGAGCAGTACTTC
cdr3_aa: CASSSTQGTYEQYF

j_call: TRBJ2-1
clone_size: once
d_call: TRBD1
v_call: TRBV6-6
cdr3_nt: TGTGCCAGCAGGCCCGGGACAGGTAACAATGAGCAGTTCTTC
cdr3_aa: CASRPGTGNNEQFF

j_call: TRBJ1-4
clone_size: -
d_call: -
v_call: TRBV2
cdr3_nt: TGTGCCAGCATAGGACAGAAGAATGAAAAACTGTTTTTT
cdr3_aa: CASIGQKNEKLFF

j_call: TRBJ2-1
clone_size: -
d_call: -
v_call: TRBV4-1
cdr3_nt: TGCGCCAGCAGCCAAGTCGTGCAGGGCCCTCGGAATGAGCAGTTCTTC
cdr3_aa: CASSQVVQGPRNEQFF

j_call: TRBJ2-5
clone_size: -
d_call: TRBD2
v_call: TRBV7-2
cdr3_nt: TGTGCCAGCAGCTTAATGAGGGAGGGGGAGACCCAGTACTTC
cdr3_aa: CASSLMREGETQYF